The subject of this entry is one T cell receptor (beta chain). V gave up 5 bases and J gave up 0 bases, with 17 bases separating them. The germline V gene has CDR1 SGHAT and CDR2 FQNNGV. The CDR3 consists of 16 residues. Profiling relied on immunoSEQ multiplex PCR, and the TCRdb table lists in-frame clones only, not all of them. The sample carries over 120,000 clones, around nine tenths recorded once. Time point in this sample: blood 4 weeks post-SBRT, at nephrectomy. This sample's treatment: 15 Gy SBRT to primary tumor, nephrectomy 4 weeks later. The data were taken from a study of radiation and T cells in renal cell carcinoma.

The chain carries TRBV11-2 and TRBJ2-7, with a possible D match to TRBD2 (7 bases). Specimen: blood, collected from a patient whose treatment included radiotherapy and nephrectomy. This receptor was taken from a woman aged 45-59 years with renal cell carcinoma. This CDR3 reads CASSHHWGGFSYEQYF. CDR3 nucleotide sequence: TGTGCCAGCAGCCATCACTGGGGGGGCTTCTCCTACGAGCAGTACTTC.